Listed below are T cell receptor beta chains from one sample, sequenced in a study of beta chain features in type 1 diabetes. TCRdb's copy holds only in-frame clones and misses some; the assay was immunoSEQ multiplex PCR. The sample carries roughly 160,000 clones, less than 9.5% recorded once. The sequenced sample consisted of central memory CD4+ T cells from blood. These receptors were obtained from a middle-aged woman with type 1 diabetes. CDR3s include the opening cysteine and the closing phenylalanine or tryptophan. A D gene is named only where the DNA matches it firmly. Only part of the rows carry a size: once, few, many, or a class if the clone is expanded.

cdr3_nt	cdr3_aa	j_call	d_call	clone_size	v_call
TGTGCCAGCAGTACCGGGAATGAAAAACTGTTTTTT	CASSTGNEKLFF	TRBJ1-4	NA	few	TRBV28
TGTGCCAGCAGCTTTTCCGGGACTAGCAGCTACGAGCAGTACTTC	CASSFSGTSSYEQYF	TRBJ2-7	TRBD2	NA	TRBV7-2
TGTGCCAGCAGCCGTAATGCTGGAAACACCATATATTTT	CASSRNAGNTIYF	TRBJ1-3	NA	NA	TRBV14
TGCAGCGTGGACAGGGTCTATGGCTACACCTTC	CSVDRVYGYTF	TRBJ1-2	TRBD1	few	TRBV29-1
TGTGCCAGCAGCTTAGTCTCAGGGTCAGGGATGACCGGGGAGCTGTTTTTT	CASSLVSGSGMTGELFF	TRBJ2-2	NA	few	TRBV7-2
TGTGCCAGCAGCCGCCGGGGCGGGAGTAACCACTACAATGAGCAGTTCTTC	CASSRRGGSNHYNEQFF	TRBJ2-1	TRBD2	NA	TRBV7-9
TGTGCCAGCAGCTTCCGGGACAACAATCAGCCCCAGCATTTT	CASSFRDNNQPQHF	TRBJ1-5	NA	few	TRBV7-3
TGTGCCAGCAGCTGGGGGACAGTCAACCCAGGGGGCTACGAGCAGTACTTC	CASSWGTVNPGGYEQYF	TRBJ2-7	TRBD1	few	TRBV7-6
TGTGCCAGCAGCTTAGGGACAGCCAACACTGAAGCTTTCTTT	CASSLGTANTEAFF	TRBJ1-1	NA	NA	TRBV11-1
TGTGCCAGCAGCGCCGGGACAGGGGGAGAGACCCAGTACTTC	CASSAGTGGETQYF	TRBJ2-5	TRBD1	NA	TRBV2
TGTGCCAGCAGTTTTGGACAGAAGAACACTGAAGCTTTCTTT	CASSFGQKNTEAFF	TRBJ1-1	NA	once	TRBV28
TGTGCCAGCAGTTTAGGGGCTTCCAATCAGCCCCAGCATTTT	CASSLGASNQPQHF	TRBJ1-5	NA	NA	TRBV6-5
TGTGCCAGCAGTCCCCTCGGGACAGTCGCCGCGGGCTACACCTTC	CASSPLGTVAAGYTF	TRBJ1-2	TRBD1	few	TRBV27
TGTGCCAGCTCCAACTCGGAGGAGGTCTACGAGCAGTACTTC	CASSNSEEVYEQYF	TRBJ2-7	NA	NA	TRBV6-6
TGTGCCAGCAGCTTAATTAGTTCTGCCGGGGAGCTGTTTTTT	CASSLISSAGELFF	TRBJ2-2	NA	few	TRBV7-3
TGCGCCAGCAGCCAGGTGAACGGTGGCTACACCTTC	CASSQVNGGYTF	TRBJ1-2	NA	few	TRBV4-1
TGCGCCAGCAGCCAAGCCCCCGGGGGAGCCTACGAGCAGTACTTC	CASSQAPGGAYEQYF	TRBJ2-7	NA	few	TRBV4-3
TGTGCCAGCAGTTTAGGCAGGGCCCAGGGAGAGCAGTACTTC	CASSLGRAQGEQYF	TRBJ2-7	NA	NA	TRBV27
TGCGCCAGCAGCCTCCACTTTCAAAACAATGAGCAGTTCTTC	CASSLHFQNNEQFF	TRBJ2-1	NA	few	TRBV5-1
TGCGCCAGCAGCTTGGGCGACAGGTCGGGCGACGAGCAGTACTTC	CASSLGDRSGDEQYF	TRBJ2-7	NA	NA	TRBV5-1
TGTGCCAGCAGTTCAGGAACAGGGGGCGGTGAAAAACTGTTTTTT	CASSSGTGGGEKLFF	TRBJ1-4	TRBD1	few	TRBV28
TGTGCCAGCGCTGGACAATTGGGCACAGATACGCAGTATTTT	CASAGQLGTDTQYF	TRBJ2-3	NA	NA	TRBV2
TGTGCCAGCAGCGCGGACAGGAATCAAGAGACCCAGTACTTC	CASSADRNQETQYF	TRBJ2-5	TRBD1	NA	TRBV2
TGTGCCAGCAGCCCAAAGGGGGCAGGGGGTTTGACAGATACGCAGTATTTT	CASSPKGAGGLTDTQYF	TRBJ2-3	TRBD1	NA	TRBV5-4
TGTGCCAGCAGCCATTGGGACAGGTCAGGGCAAGAGACCCAGTACTTC	CASSHWDRSGQETQYF	TRBJ2-5	NA	NA	TRBV21-1
TGTGCCAGCAGCGTAGTCTACAGAGGGGAGCAGTTCTTC	CASSVVYRGEQFF	TRBJ2-1	NA	few	TRBV9
TGTGCTAGTGGTCCACCATCTAGCGGGAAAGGGGGTGAGCAGTTCTTC	CASGPPSSGKGGEQFF	TRBJ2-1	TRBD2	NA	TRBV12-5
TGTGCCAGCACCCATGATGGAGGACGGACCTACGAGCAGTACTTC	CASTHDGGRTYEQYF	TRBJ2-7	NA	NA	TRBV6-5
TGCGCCAGCAGCCAAGATCCCAGCGGGAGGGCCTACGAGCAGTACTTC	CASSQDPSGRAYEQYF	TRBJ2-7	TRBD2	few	TRBV4-1
TGTGCCAGCAGGCGGGAGGCAGTCTATGGCTACACCTTC	CASRREAVYGYTF	TRBJ1-2	NA	few	TRBV7-9